What follows are 21 T cell receptor beta chains derived from one specimen sequenced in a study of T cells in Graves' hyperthyroidism and ophthalmopathy. TCR beta CDR3 regions were amplified from RNA transcripts. The HTBI primer set was used in a first-round RT-PCR of the TCR CDR3. Via MiXCR, TCRdb re-called the multiplex PCR reads, giving one row per CDR3 protein. The table has roughly 420,000 distinct CDR3 sequences, approximately 15% seen once; the top ten hold 7.5% to 9%. The sequencing input was blood. Source of these receptors: a woman aged 18-29 years with Graves' hyperthyroidism.

This clonotype was recorded a few times. A much bigger clone sits one base away, suggesting this may be a read error. The V and J genes are TRBV28 and TRBJ2-7; 10 positions match TRBD1. The CDR3 covers 15 residues. Looked up from germline, CDR1 is MDHEN and CDR2 is SYDVKM. The CDR3 DNA reads TGTGCCAGCAGTTTAATCGGGACAGGGGCCTACAAGCAGTACTTC. This codes for CASSLIGTGAYKQYF.

About this clonotype itself: A read error may produce the germline difference seen at one junction end. V and J are TRBV7-9 and TRBJ1-4; D is ambiguous. This CDR3 spans 15 amino acids. Germline V lookup: CDR1 SEHNR, CDR2 FQNEAQ (reference sequence). CDR3 bases: TGTGCCAACAGCTTAGAAAATGGTTTTAATGAAAAACTGTTTTTT. Its translation is CANSLENGFNEKLFF.

The genes are TRBV6-1 and TRBJ2-1, with D tentatively TRBD1 or TRBD2 (5 bases each). CDR3 length: 15 residues. Trimming stripped 6 bases from V and 7 bases from J, with 19 bases between. Germline V gene sequence: CDR1 MNHNS, CDR2 SASEGT. The DNA of the CDR3 is TGTGCCAGCAGCGCCGGGGCTCCCCCTGGAAATGAGCAGTTCTTC. It is translated as CASSAGAPPGNEQFF.

This clonotype was detected many times. V gene TRBV6-1 combines with J gene TRBJ1-2; D gene ambiguous. Germline CDR1 MNHNS, CDR2 SASEGT. The CDR3 is 16 residues long. V was cut by 2 bases and J by 6 bases, with 19 bases left in between. As DNA, the CDR3 is TGTGCCAGCAGTGAATATCTGGGCCCCTCGAGAGATGGCTACACCTTC. This encodes CASSEYLGPSRDGYTF.

This clonotype was seen many times. The rearrangement uses TRBV4-1 and TRBJ1-5, with D possibly TRBD1 on 5 matching bases. The germline V gene has CDR1 MGHRA and CDR2 YSYEKL. Trimming took 1 base from V and 7 from J, leaving 11 bases between them. This CDR3 is built from 14 residues. The CDR3: CASSQVGGSQPQHF. DNA for the CDR3: TGCGCCAGCAGCCAAGTTGGGGGGTCACAGCCCCAGCATTTT.

This clonotype came up many times. This chain connects TRBV10-3 to TRBJ2-2, with TRBD2 identical over 9 bases. The V segment lost 3 bases and the J segment 2 bases; nucleotides outside the gene matches: 1. The germline V gene has CDR1 ENHRY and CDR2 SYGVKD. The CDR3 loop spans 15 amino acids. CDR3 amino acids: CAISEAGGNTGELFF. The CDR3, as DNA: TGTGCCATCAGTGAAGCGGGGGGAAACACCGGGGAGCTGTTTTTT.

This clonotype was picked up many times. The chain employs TRBV6-6 and TRBJ2-5; D not certain. Germline CDR1 is MNHNY and CDR2 is SVGAGI (reference sequence). The CDR3 loop spans 15 amino acids. V gave up 0 bases and J gave up 5 bases, with 13 bases separating them. CDR3 region: CASSYSRDFRETQYF. The CDR3 region has the DNA TGTGCCAGCAGTTACTCGCGAGACTTCAGGGAGACCCAGTACTTC.

This clonotype was found many times. This chain connects TRBV11-2 to TRBJ1-2; D is perhaps TRBD1 (5 bases). Germline loops: CDR1 SGHAT, CDR2 FQNNGV. V shed 0 bases and J shed 3 bases, with 11 bases lying between them. The CDR3 has 15 amino acids. In DNA, the CDR3 is TGTGCCAGCAGCTTAGATTATGGGGCGTACTATGGCTACACCTTC. This sequence encodes CASSLDYGAYYGYTF.

This clonotype was observed a few times. The chain carries TRBV10-3 and TRBJ2-1; TRBD2 agrees at 11 bases. The V segment lost 0 bases and the J segment 4 bases; nucleotides outside the gene matches: 8. Germline CDR1 reads ENHRY; CDR2 reads SYGVKD. The CDR3 runs 18 residues. In nucleotides, the CDR3 is TGTGCCATCAGTGAGTCCCCCGGGGCTAGCGGGGGGTACAATGAGCAGTTCTTC. It is translated as CAISESPGASGGYNEQFF.

Only a few counts were recorded for this clonotype. This sequence joins TRBV5-1 and TRBJ2-2; 7 bases fit TRBD1. This CDR3 spans 16 amino acids. V gave up 4 bases and J gave up 2 bases; unmatched junction bases: 8. The V gene's germline CDR1 is SGHRS and CDR2 YFSETQ. This chain's CDR3 is CASSPRTGGNTGELFF. The CDR3, as DNA: TGCGCCAGCAGCCCTCGGACAGGAGGTAACACCGGGGAGCTGTTTTTT.

In this sample, this clonotype turned up many times. The DNA of the CDR3 is TGTGCCTGGAGTGTAGGGATTAGCGGAGATTTCGAGCAGTACTTC. Amino acid sequence: CAWSVGISGDFEQYF. The genes are TRBV30 and TRBJ2-7; D may be TRBD2 (6 bases). The CDR3 is made up of 15 amino acids. Trimming took 0 bases from V and 6 from J, leaving 18 bases between them. From germline, CDR1 is GTSNPN and CDR2 SVGIG (reference sequence).

This clonotype was seen only once. The germline gene is not matched at one end of the junction; a read error may be the cause. The CDR3 nucleotides read TGTGCCAGCAGTTACTCTCCTAGGGGACTCACTTGGGAGCCCCAGCATTTT. Residues: CASSYSPRGLTWEPQHF. The V gene is TRBV6-4, the J gene TRBJ1-5, with D tentatively TRBD1 (5 bases). Per germline, CDR1 MRHNA and CDR2 SNTAGT. This CDR3 region has 17 residues.

This clonotype occurred many times. The CDR3 DNA reads TGTGCCAGCGGGGGAGGGGGCACTGAAGCTTTCTTT. Amino acids: CASGGGGTEAFF. V gene TRBV6-1 combines with J gene TRBJ1-1; perhaps TRBD1 as D (6 bases). Germline V gives CDR1 MNHNS, CDR2 SASEGT. V was shortened by 8 bases and J by 4 bases, with 11 bases between the two germline ends. The CDR3 consists of 12 residues.

In its sample, this clonotype was seen many times. The V call is TRBV6-1, the J call TRBJ2-3; D possibly corresponds to TRBD1 (7 bases). This CDR3 region has 13 residues. Germline V gene data show CDR1 as MNHNS and CDR2 as SASEGT. V was shortened by 6 bases and J by 6 bases, with 13 bases between the two germline ends. This CDR3 is CASSRRGDDTQYF. CDR3 nucleotide sequence: TGTGCCAGCAGCCGCAGGGGGGACGATACGCAGTATTTT.

At least ten counts were recorded for this clonotype. The chain recombines TRBV28 with TRBJ1-2, with 11 bases lining up with TRBD1. This CDR3 spans 17 amino acids. Germline CDR1 reads MDHEN; CDR2 reads SYDVKM. The V and J ends lost 2 bases and 1 base, in that order; junction bases with no gene match: 6. The DNA for the CDR3 is TGTGCCAGCAGTTTAGCTGGGACAGGGGGGGGTAACTATGGCTACACCTTC. Its protein product is CASSLAGTGGGNYGYTF.

V is TRBV7-8 and J is TRBJ2-5, with D perhaps TRBD1 (5 bases). The length of the CDR3 is 15 residues. Trimming took off 3 bases at V and 2 bases at J, with 13 bases between the two ends. Germline loops: CDR1 SGHVS, CDR2 FQNEAQ. The CDR3 sequence is CASSFIGALQETQYF. The CDR3, as DNA: TGTGCCAGCAGCTTTATAGGGGCCCTTCAAGAGACCCAGTACTTC.

This clonotype was seen many times. The CDR3 nucleotides read TGTGCCACCAGTGACTGGGGAGAGACCCAGTACTTC. Translating gives CATSDWGETQYF. The chain uses TRBV24-1 and TRBJ2-5; D is ambiguous. CDR1 and CDR2 from the germline V gene are KGHDR and SFDVKD. CDR3 length equals 12 residues. Between the trimmed V and J ends, which lost 4 bases and 4 bases, there was a span of 6 bases.

Many counts were recorded for this clonotype. The V gene is TRBV6-1, the J gene TRBJ2-7; D call uncertain. The CDR3 covers 11 residues. Trimming left V 4 bases short and J 6 bases short, with 7 bases between. The germline V gene has CDR1 MNHNS and CDR2 SASEGT. Here the CDR3 reads CASSVLLEQYF. The CDR3 nucleotides are TGTGCCAGCAGTGTCCTTCTCGAGCAGTACTTC.

The table lists this clonotype with many counts. The chain has TRBV9 and TRBJ1-5, with D tentatively TRBD1 (5 bases). This CDR3 is built from 14 residues. Germline CDR1 SGDLS, CDR2 YYNGEE. Trimming took 3 bases from V and 6 from J, leaving 13 bases between them. Here the CDR3 reads CASSGGTGGQPQHF. Written as DNA, the CDR3 is TGTGCCAGCAGCGGCGGGACGGGCGGTCAGCCCCAGCATTTT. Complete variable domain (other parts from reference TRBV9 and TRBJ1-5): DSGVTQTPKHLITATGQRVTLRCSPRSGDLSVYWYQQSLDQGLQFLIQYYNGEERAKGNILERFSAQQFPDLHSELNLSSLELGDSALYFCASSGGTGGQPQHFGDGTRLSIL.

This clonotype was seen a handful of times. This chain uses TRBV4-1 with TRBJ1-5; D not resolved. The ends were cut back, 0 bases at V and 3 bases at J, with 18 bases in the middle. In germline, CDR1 is MGHRA, CDR2 YSYEKL. The CDR3 is 18 residues long. The CDR3 region is CASSQDLGARAHNQPQHF. The DNA of the CDR3 is TGCGCCAGCAGCCAAGATCTGGGAGCTCGGGCCCACAATCAGCCCCAGCATTTT.

This clonotype was counted ten times or more. J is TRBJ2-3 and V is TRBV5-1; no firm D call. Trimming stripped 2 bases from V and 0 bases from J, with 7 bases between. CDR3 size: 14 residues. Germline values: CDR1 SGHRS, CDR2 YFSETQ. The DNA of the CDR3 is TGCGCCAGCAGCTTTTACTACAGCACAGATACGCAGTATTTT. Amino acids: CASSFYYSTDTQYF.